This T cell receptor beta chain comes out of a study of T cells in Graves' hyperthyroidism and ophthalmopathy. This CDR3 is built from 16 residues. CDR1 and CDR2 (germline): LNHDA, SQIVND (reference sequence). Deletions cut 4 bases from V and 5 bases from J, with 20 bases between. Study observations and caveats: The majority of expanded thyroid clonotypes above 0.001 also appeared in blood.

In this sample, this clonotype turned up once. Its specificity is unknown. TCR beta CDR3 regions were amplified from RNA transcripts. The HTBI primer set was used in a first-round RT-PCR of the TCR CDR3. TCRdb used MiXCR to reprocess the multiplex PCR reads, holding one entry per CDR3 protein. Of 500,000 to 750,000 distinct CDR3 sequences in the sample, more than 15% are singletons; the top ten hold roughly 7.3%. V is TRBV19 and J is TRBJ1-2, with D possibly TRBD1 on 5 matching bases. The clonotype was recovered from a woman under 40 with Graves' hyperthyroidism. The sample comprised blood. In DNA form, the CDR3 reads TGTGCCAGTAGTACACGACATGAGGGGCGGCTATATGGCTACACCTTC. Residues: CASSTRHEGRLYGYTF. The full variable domain, its missing parts supplied by reference TRBV19 and TRBJ1-2, is DGGITQSPKYLFRKEGQNVTLSCEQNLNHDAMYWYRQDPGQGLRLIYYSQIVNDFQKGDIAEGYSVSREKKESFPLTVTSAQKNPTAFYLCASSTRHEGRLYGYTFGSGTRLTVV.